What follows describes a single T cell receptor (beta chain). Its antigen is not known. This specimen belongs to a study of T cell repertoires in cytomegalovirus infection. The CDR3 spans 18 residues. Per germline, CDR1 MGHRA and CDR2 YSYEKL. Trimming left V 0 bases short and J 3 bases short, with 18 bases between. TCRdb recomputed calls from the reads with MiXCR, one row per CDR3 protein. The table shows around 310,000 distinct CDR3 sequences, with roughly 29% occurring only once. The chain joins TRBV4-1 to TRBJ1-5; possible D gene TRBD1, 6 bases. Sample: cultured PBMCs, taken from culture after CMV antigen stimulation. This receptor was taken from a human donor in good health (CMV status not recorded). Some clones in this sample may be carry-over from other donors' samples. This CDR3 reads CASSQDSVRQAYNQPQHF. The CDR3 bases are TGCGCCAGCAGCCAAGATAGTGTGAGACAGGCTTACAATCAGCCCCAGCATTTT.